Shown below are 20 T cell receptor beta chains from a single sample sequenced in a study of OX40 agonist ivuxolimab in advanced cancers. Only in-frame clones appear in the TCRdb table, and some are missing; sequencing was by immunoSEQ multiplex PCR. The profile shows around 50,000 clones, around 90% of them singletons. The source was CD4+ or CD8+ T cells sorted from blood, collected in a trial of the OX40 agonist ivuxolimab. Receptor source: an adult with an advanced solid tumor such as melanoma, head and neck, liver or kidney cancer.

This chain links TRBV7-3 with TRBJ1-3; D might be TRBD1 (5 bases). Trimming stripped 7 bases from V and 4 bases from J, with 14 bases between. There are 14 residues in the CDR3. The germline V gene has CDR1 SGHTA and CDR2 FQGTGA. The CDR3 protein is CASTSPGDGNTIYF. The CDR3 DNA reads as TGTGCCAGCACCTCCCCCGGGGACGGAAACACCATATATTTT.

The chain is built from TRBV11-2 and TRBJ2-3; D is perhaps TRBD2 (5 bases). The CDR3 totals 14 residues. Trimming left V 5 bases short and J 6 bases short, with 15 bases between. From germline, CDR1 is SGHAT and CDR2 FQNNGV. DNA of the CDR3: TGTGCCAGCAGCCTTGGCCGAGGGTACGATACGCAGTATTTT. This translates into CASSLGRGYDTQYF.

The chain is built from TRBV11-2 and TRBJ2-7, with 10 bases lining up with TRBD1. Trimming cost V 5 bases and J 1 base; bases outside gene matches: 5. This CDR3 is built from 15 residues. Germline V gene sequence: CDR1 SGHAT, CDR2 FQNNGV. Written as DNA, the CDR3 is TGTGCCAGCAGCGCCCGGGACAGGGGTTCCTACGAGCAGTACTTC. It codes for CASSARDRGSYEQYF.

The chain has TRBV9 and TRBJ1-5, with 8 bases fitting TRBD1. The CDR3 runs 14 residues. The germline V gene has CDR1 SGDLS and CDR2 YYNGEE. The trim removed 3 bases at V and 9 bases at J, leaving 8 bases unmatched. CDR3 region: CASSEGQANAPQHF. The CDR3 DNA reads TGTGCCAGCAGCGAGGGACAGGCCAATGCGCCCCAGCATTTT.

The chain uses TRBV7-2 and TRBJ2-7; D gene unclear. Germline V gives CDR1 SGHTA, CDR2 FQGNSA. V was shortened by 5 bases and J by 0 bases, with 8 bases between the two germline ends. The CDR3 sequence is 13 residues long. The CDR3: CASSPPGSYEQYF. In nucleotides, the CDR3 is TGTGCCAGCAGCCCGCCGGGCTCCTACGAGCAGTACTTC.

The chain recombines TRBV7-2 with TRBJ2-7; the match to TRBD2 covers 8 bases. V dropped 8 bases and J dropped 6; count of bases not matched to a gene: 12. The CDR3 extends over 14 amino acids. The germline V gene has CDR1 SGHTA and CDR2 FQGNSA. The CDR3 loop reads CASSTGTSLSEQYF. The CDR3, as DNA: TGTGCCAGCTCCACCGGGACTAGTCTCTCCGAGCAGTACTTC.

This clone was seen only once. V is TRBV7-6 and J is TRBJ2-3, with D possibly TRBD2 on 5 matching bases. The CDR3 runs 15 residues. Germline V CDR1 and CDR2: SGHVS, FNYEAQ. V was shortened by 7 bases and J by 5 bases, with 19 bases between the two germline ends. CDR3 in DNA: TGTGCCAGCACCCTGACACTGGACGCGGGAGATACGCAGTATTTT. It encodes CASTLTLDAGDTQYF.

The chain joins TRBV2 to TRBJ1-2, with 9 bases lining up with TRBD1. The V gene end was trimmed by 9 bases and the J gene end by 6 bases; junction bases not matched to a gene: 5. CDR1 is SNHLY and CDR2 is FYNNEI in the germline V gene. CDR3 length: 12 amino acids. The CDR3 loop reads CARQGAKNGYTF. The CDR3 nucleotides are TGTGCCAGACAGGGGGCGAAGAATGGCTACACCTTC.

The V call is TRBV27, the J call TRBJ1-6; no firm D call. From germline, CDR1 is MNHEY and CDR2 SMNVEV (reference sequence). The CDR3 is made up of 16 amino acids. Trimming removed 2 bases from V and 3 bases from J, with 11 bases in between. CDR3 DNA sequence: TGTGCCAGCAGTTTAGGGCACGTATTCTATAATTCACCCCTCCACTTT. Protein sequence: CASSLGHVFYNSPLHF.

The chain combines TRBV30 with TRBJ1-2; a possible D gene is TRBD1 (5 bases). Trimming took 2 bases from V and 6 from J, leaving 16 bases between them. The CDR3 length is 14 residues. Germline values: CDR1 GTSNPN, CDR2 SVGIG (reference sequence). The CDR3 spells CAWSSGTSVDGYTF. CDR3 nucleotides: TGTGCCTGGAGTTCTGGGACCTCGGTGGATGGCTACACCTTC.

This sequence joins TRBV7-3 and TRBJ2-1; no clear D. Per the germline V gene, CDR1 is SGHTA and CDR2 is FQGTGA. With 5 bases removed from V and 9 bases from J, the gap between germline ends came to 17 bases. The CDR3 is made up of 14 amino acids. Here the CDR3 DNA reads TGTGCCAGCAGCCCATTGGAGACTGGCGGTGAGCAGTTCTTC. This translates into CASSPLETGGEQFF.

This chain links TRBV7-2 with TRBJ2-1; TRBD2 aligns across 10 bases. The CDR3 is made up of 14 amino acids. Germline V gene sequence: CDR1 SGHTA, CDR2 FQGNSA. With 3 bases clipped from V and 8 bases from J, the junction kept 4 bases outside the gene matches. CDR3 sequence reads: CASSFASGGYEQFF. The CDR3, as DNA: TGTGCCAGCAGCTTCGCTAGCGGGGGCTATGAGCAGTTCTTC.

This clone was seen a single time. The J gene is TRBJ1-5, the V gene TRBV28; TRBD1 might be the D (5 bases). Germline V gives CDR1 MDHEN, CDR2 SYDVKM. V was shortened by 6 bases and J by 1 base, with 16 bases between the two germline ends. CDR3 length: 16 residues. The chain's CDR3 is CASSYGTVTSNQPQHF. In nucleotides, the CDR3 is TGTGCCAGCAGCTACGGGACGGTGACCAGCAATCAGCCCCAGCATTTT.

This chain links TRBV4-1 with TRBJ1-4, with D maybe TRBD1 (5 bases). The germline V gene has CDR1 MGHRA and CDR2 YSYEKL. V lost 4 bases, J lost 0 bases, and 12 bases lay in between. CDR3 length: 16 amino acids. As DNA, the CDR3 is TGCGCCAGCAGCCTGGGGGATACAACAACTAATGAAAAACTGTTTTTT. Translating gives CASSLGDTTTNEKLFF.

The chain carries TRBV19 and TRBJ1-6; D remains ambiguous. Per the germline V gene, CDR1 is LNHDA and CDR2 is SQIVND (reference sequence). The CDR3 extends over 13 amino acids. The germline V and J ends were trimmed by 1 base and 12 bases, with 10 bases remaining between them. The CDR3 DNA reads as TGTGCCAGTAGTATAGTGTCGGAGAGACCCCTCCACTTT. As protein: CASSIVSERPLHF.

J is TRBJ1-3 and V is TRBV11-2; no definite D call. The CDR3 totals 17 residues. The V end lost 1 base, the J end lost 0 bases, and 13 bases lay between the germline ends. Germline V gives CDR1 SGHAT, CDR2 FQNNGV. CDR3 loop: CASSLVASASSGNTIYF. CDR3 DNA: TGTGCCAGCAGCTTAGTAGCTAGTGCTAGCTCTGGAAACACCATATATTTT.

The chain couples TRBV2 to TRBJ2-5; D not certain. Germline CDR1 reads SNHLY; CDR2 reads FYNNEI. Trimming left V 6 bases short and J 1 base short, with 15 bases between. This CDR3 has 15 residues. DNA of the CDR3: TGTGCCAGCAGCCCCGTCAGGACGGCCCAAGAGACCCAGTACTTC. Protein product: CASSPVRTAQETQYF.

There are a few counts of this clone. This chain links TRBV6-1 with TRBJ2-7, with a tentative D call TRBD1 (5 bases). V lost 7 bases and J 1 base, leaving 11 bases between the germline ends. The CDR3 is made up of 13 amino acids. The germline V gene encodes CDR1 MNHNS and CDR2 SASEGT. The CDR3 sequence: CASKSRVSYEQYF. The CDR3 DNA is TGTGCCAGCAAAAGCAGGGTTTCCTACGAGCAGTACTTC.

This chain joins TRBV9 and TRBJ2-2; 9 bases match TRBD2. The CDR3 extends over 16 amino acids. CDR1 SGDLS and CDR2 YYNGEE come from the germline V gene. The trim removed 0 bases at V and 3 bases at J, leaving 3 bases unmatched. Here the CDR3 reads CASSVGSGGYTGELFF. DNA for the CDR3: TGTGCCAGCAGCGTAGGAAGCGGGGGGTACACCGGGGAGCTGTTTTTT.

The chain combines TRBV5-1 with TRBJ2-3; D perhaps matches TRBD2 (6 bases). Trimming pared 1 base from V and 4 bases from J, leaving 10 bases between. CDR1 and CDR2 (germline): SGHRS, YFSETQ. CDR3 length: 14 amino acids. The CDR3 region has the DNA TGCGCCAGCAGCTTGCTGGGAGGTTCAGATACGCAGTATTTT. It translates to CASSLLGGSDTQYF.